Below, 7 T cell receptor beta chains from the same sample are listed, as sequenced in a study of T cell changes during pregnancy in multiple sclerosis. Using immunoSEQ multiplex PCR, the repertoire was profiled, and TCRdb retains in-frame clones only, with some absent. The sample holds about 46,000 clones, 91% seen once. The sample consisted of CD8+ T cells from peripheral blood mononuclear cells, taken after pregnancy. All receptors come from a female donor with multiple sclerosis, enrolled in a pregnancy study.

The chain couples TRBV6-5 to TRBJ2-7; D is possibly TRBD2 (6 bases). The length of the CDR3 is 13 residues. The V gene's germline CDR1 is MNHEY and CDR2 SVGAGI. Trimming stripped 2 bases from V and 2 bases from J, with 7 bases between. As DNA, the CDR3 is TGTGCCAGCAGTTACGGGGGGACCTACGAGCAGTACTTC. Amino acid sequence: CASSYGGTYEQYF.

The V call is TRBV11-2, the J call TRBJ2-7; perhaps TRBD1 as D (6 bases). The CDR3 sequence is 16 residues long. The V end was cut by 1 base, the J end by 0 bases, with 13 bases between. CDR1 is SGHAT, CDR2 FQNNGV, per germline. CDR3 region: CASSLGRTAHSYEQYF. For the CDR3, the DNA is TGTGCCAGCAGCTTAGGTAGGACAGCACACTCCTACGAGCAGTACTTC. Based on the CDR3 plus reference TRBV11-2 and TRBJ2-7, the full variable domain is EAGVAQSPRYKIIEKRQSVAFWCNPISGHATLYWYQQILGQGPKLLIQFQNNGVVDDSQLPKDRFSAERLKGVDSTLKIQPAKLEDSAVYLCASSLGRTAHSYEQYFGPGTRLTVT.

The chain employs TRBV5-6 and TRBJ2-2; D call uncertain. CDR3 length equals 13 residues. Germline V lookup: CDR1 SGHDT, CDR2 YYEEEE. V dropped 5 bases and J dropped 2 bases, with 7 bases sitting between them. Written as DNA, the CDR3 is TGTGCCAGCAGTTCCGGTAACACCGGGGAGCTGTTTTTT. Translated, it gives CASSSGNTGELFF.

This chain connects TRBV30 to TRBJ2-7; 8 bases fit TRBD2. Germline-derived CDR1 and CDR2 are GTSNPN and SVGIG (reference sequence). The CDR3 runs to 13 residues. V lost 4 bases, J lost 5 bases, and 7 bases stayed unmatched. CDR3 sequence reads: CAWNYGGGHEQYF. In DNA form, the CDR3 reads TGTGCCTGGAACTACGGGGGGGGCCACGAGCAGTACTTC. Looking up the rest from reference TRBV30 and TRBJ2-7 gives the full variable domain: SQTIHQWPATLVQPVGSPLSLECTVEGTSNPNLYWYRQAAGRGLQLLFYSVGIGQISSEVPQNLSASRPQDRQFILSSKKLLLSDSGFYLCAWNYGGGHEQYFGPGTRLTVT.

This clone was detected once. The chain combines TRBV4-3 with TRBJ1-5; D possibly corresponds to TRBD1 (5 bases). This CDR3 contains 14 residues. V dropped 4 bases and J dropped 4 bases, with 11 bases sitting between them. Germline V gene lookup returns CDR1 LGHNA and CDR2 YSLEER. CDR3 bases: TGCGCCAGCAGCCCTGGGACTGGGAATCAGCCCCAGCATTTT. Amino acid sequence: CASSPGTGNQPQHF.

CDR3 sequence reads: CASSYGQADNEQFF. The CDR3, as DNA: TGTGCCAGCAGTTACGGACAGGCCGACAATGAGCAGTTCTTC. The chain couples TRBV27 to TRBJ2-1; 7 bases match TRBD1. Unmatched junction bases numbered 5, after V lost 4 bases and J lost 5 bases. This CDR3 spans 14 amino acids. Germline V gene data show CDR1 as MNHEY and CDR2 as SMNVEV (reference sequence).

The V call is TRBV19, the J call TRBJ2-1; D perhaps matches TRBD2 (5 bases). Germline CDR1 is LNHDA and CDR2 is SQIVND (reference sequence). This CDR3 comprises 16 residues. The V and J ends lost 0 bases and 0 bases respectively, with 9 bases between them. The CDR3 sequence: CASSIDPGSSYNEQFF. CDR3 bases: TGTGCCAGTAGTATAGATCCGGGGAGCTCCTACAATGAGCAGTTCTTC.